By share, the clone carrying this TCR beta chain ranks as medium-sized. This table comes from immunoSEQ multiplex PCR, and its TCRdb copy is limited to in-frame clones, with some not included. This table has tens of thousands of clones, approximately 87% appearing once. This record belongs to a study of technical replicates of blood from a handful of donors. Trimming left V 0 bases short and J 7 bases short, with 7 bases between. CDR3 length: 14 residues. From germline, CDR1 is LGHNA and CDR2 YNFKEQ. The genes are TRBV4-2 and TRBJ1-6; D is unclear. Sequenced: PBMCs. This TCR came from a human donor in good health. Some clones in this sample may be carry-over from other donors' samples. CDR3 sequence reads: CASSQDVENSPLHF. CDR3 nucleotide sequence: TGTGCCAGCAGCCAAGATGTGGAGAATTCACCCCTCCACTTT.